The rows below give T cell receptor beta chains drawn from one sample of a study of blood T cell repertoires in COVID-19. TCRdb keeps only in-frame clones here, not all; method: immunoSEQ multiplex PCR. The sample has 140,000 to 150,000 clones; under 90% are singletons. Sequencing was performed on peripheral blood. All receptors derive from a human donor in a cohort sampled during active COVID-19. Each CDR3 is given with its conserved first and last residue. D genes are given only for firm matches. Rows give clone size only sometimes, using once, few, many, or a class for an expanded clone.

cdr3_length: 15; v_call: TRBV7-2; j_call: TRBJ2-7; clone_size: .; d_call: TRBD1; cdr3_aa: CASSQDRGDSYEQYF; cdr3_nt: TGTGCCAGCAGCCAGGACAGGGGTGACTCCTACGAGCAGTACTTC
cdr3_length: 13; v_call: TRBV11-2; j_call: TRBJ1-2; clone_size: .; d_call: .; cdr3_aa: CASSQVQSYDYTF; cdr3_nt: TGTGCCAGCAGCCAAGTACAGTCCTATGACTACACCTTC
cdr3_length: 15; v_call: TRBV6-6; j_call: TRBJ2-2; clone_size: .; d_call: .; cdr3_aa: CASTPGPQATGELFF; cdr3_nt: TGTGCCAGCACCCCTGGGCCACAGGCCACCGGGGAGCTGTTTTTT
cdr3_length: 13; v_call: TRBV27; j_call: TRBJ1-5; clone_size: .; d_call: .; cdr3_aa: CASSLTENQPQHF; cdr3_nt: TGTGCCAGCAGTTTGACAGAGAATCAGCCCCAGCATTTT
cdr3_length: 12; v_call: TRBV12-3/TRBV12-4; j_call: TRBJ1-1; clone_size: .; d_call: .; cdr3_aa: CASSLGGGEAFF; cdr3_nt: TGTGCCAGCAGTTTAGGGGGGGGTGAAGCTTTCTTT
cdr3_length: 14; v_call: TRBV10-1; j_call: TRBJ1-2; clone_size: once; d_call: TRBD1; cdr3_aa: CASSQTGGVYGYTF; cdr3_nt: TGCGCCAGCAGTCAGACAGGGGGCGTCTATGGCTACACCTTC
cdr3_length: 16; v_call: TRBV9; j_call: TRBJ1-2; clone_size: .; d_call: .; cdr3_aa: CASSVAPGHPNYGYTF; cdr3_nt: TGTGCCAGCAGCGTAGCGCCGGGACATCCTAACTATGGCTACACCTTC
cdr3_length: 16; v_call: TRBV5-8; j_call: TRBJ2-5; clone_size: .; d_call: TRBD2; cdr3_aa: CASSLGLAGGGETQYF; cdr3_nt: TGTGCCAGCAGCTTGGGACTAGCGGGGGGCGGGGAGACCCAGTACTTC
cdr3_length: 13; v_call: TRBV2; j_call: TRBJ2-3; clone_size: .; d_call: .; cdr3_aa: CASNLGATDTQYF; cdr3_nt: TGTGCCAGCAACTTGGGAGCCACAGATACGCAGTATTTT
cdr3_length: 13; v_call: TRBV5-1; j_call: TRBJ1-5; clone_size: .; d_call: .; cdr3_aa: CASSLAPDQPQHF; cdr3_nt: TGCGCCAGCAGCTTGGCTCCAGATCAGCCCCAGCATTTT
cdr3_length: 15; v_call: TRBV19; j_call: TRBJ1-5; clone_size: .; d_call: TRBD1; cdr3_aa: CASSSNRGPYQPQHF; cdr3_nt: TGTGCCAGTAGTTCAAACAGGGGGCCTTATCAGCCCCAGCATTTT
cdr3_length: 13; v_call: TRBV6-2/TRBV6-3; j_call: TRBJ1-2; clone_size: .; d_call: .; cdr3_aa: CASSTRGPYGYTF; cdr3_nt: TGTGCCAGCAGTACGCGGGGTCCCTATGGCTACACCTTC
cdr3_length: 14; v_call: TRBV11-2; j_call: TRBJ2-7; clone_size: .; d_call: .; cdr3_aa: CASSLAQGPYEQYF; cdr3_nt: TGTGCCAGCAGCTTAGCCCAGGGCCCCTACGAGCAGTACTTC
cdr3_length: 13; v_call: TRBV6-5; j_call: TRBJ2-3; clone_size: .; d_call: .; cdr3_aa: CASSRLGADTQYF; cdr3_nt: TGTGCCAGCAGCCGACTAGGTGCAGATACGCAGTATTTT
cdr3_length: 16; v_call: TRBV2; j_call: TRBJ2-3; clone_size: .; d_call: TRBD1; cdr3_aa: CASSRTGGTRLDTQYF; cdr3_nt: TGTGCCAGCAGTCGGACAGGGGGGACTAGATTGGATACGCAGTATTTT
cdr3_length: 13; v_call: TRBV12-3/TRBV12-4; j_call: TRBJ1-1; clone_size: .; d_call: .; cdr3_aa: CASTLTGNTEAFF; cdr3_nt: TGTGCCAGCACCCTAACAGGGAACACTGAAGCTTTCTTT
cdr3_length: 13; v_call: TRBV6-5; j_call: TRBJ2-7; clone_size: .; d_call: TRBD1; cdr3_aa: CASRRTGGGIQYF; cdr3_nt: TGTGCCAGCAGACGGACAGGGGGAGGCATACAGTACTTC
cdr3_length: 13; v_call: TRBV2; j_call: TRBJ2-1; clone_size: .; d_call: .; cdr3_aa: CASREGLYNEQFF; cdr3_nt: TGTGCCAGCAGGGAGGGACTTTACAATGAGCAGTTCTTC
cdr3_length: 14; v_call: TRBV7-9; j_call: TRBJ1-5; clone_size: .; d_call: .; cdr3_aa: CASSLYGSNQPQHF; cdr3_nt: TGTGCCAGCAGCTTATACGGTAGCAATCAGCCCCAGCATTTT
cdr3_length: 13; v_call: TRBV28; j_call: TRBJ2-5; clone_size: .; d_call: TRBD2; cdr3_aa: CASSRGGVGTQYF; cdr3_nt: TGTGCCAGCAGCCGCGGGGGGGTGGGGACCCAGTACTTC
cdr3_length: 14; v_call: TRBV7-8; j_call: TRBJ1-5; clone_size: .; d_call: TRBD1; cdr3_aa: CASSPGQGNQPQHF; cdr3_nt: TGTGCCAGCAGCCCTGGACAGGGCAATCAGCCCCAGCATTTT
cdr3_length: 16; v_call: TRBV7-2; j_call: TRBJ1-4; clone_size: .; d_call: .; cdr3_aa: CASRRTGGALNEKLFF; cdr3_nt: TGTGCCAGCAGACGTACCGGTGGAGCTCTTAATGAAAAACTGTTTTTT
cdr3_length: 13; v_call: TRBV25-1; j_call: TRBJ2-7; clone_size: .; d_call: TRBD1; cdr3_aa: CASSVQGLYEQYF; cdr3_nt: TGTGCCAGCAGTGTACAGGGGCTCTACGAGCAGTACTTC
cdr3_length: 13; v_call: TRBV5-1; j_call: TRBJ2-7; clone_size: .; d_call: .; cdr3_aa: CASSGTNTYEQYF; cdr3_nt: TGCGCCAGCAGCGGGACAAATACCTACGAGCAGTACTTC
cdr3_length: 15; v_call: TRBV19; j_call: TRBJ1-2; clone_size: .; d_call: .; cdr3_aa: CASSSRAGAVNGYTF; cdr3_nt: TGTGCCAGTAGTTCCCGGGCAGGGGCCGTAAATGGCTACACCTTC
cdr3_length: 15; v_call: TRBV3-1/TRBV3-2; j_call: TRBJ1-1; clone_size: few; d_call: TRBD1; cdr3_aa: CASSQGQGWYTEAFF; cdr3_nt: TGTGCCAGCAGCCAAGGACAGGGTTGGTACACTGAAGCTTTCTTT
cdr3_length: 17; v_call: TRBV28; j_call: TRBJ2-2; clone_size: .; d_call: TRBD2; cdr3_aa: CASSLGLAGLHTGELFF; cdr3_nt: TGTGCCAGCAGTCTCGGACTAGCGGGGTTACACACCGGGGAGCTGTTTTTT